One T cell receptor (beta chain) is described in this entry. Its antigen remains unknown. Not a single patient had been given any form of treatment at any point before undergoing thyroid surgery. This sample was included in a study of metastatic and nonmetastatic thyroid tumors. Study outcomes and limitations: Benign nodules were reported to have significantly lower TCR beta diversity than malignant thyroid tumors, in blood and tumor.

Germline assignment: CDR1 DFQATT and CDR2 SNEGSKA (reference sequence). The CDR3 is made up of 10 amino acids. V was clipped by 6 bases and J by 6 bases, with 8 bases between them. In the original workflow: CDR3 differences across clinicopathological groups were used to build a distant-metastasis classifier for papillary thyroid cancer. TCRdb reanalyzed the PCR reads with MiXCR. These V and J calls are TCRdb output, not the study's own analysis. The repertoire holds about 12,000 clones, with more than 30% as singletons. Sequencing input: tumor tissue. The source of this sequence is a female donor with papillary thyroid cancer or a benign thyroid nodule (not recorded which). Some clones in this sample may be carry-over from other donors' samples. The genes are TRBV20-1 and TRBJ1-2; D is unresolved. The CDR3 loop is CSAYRDGYTF. Here the CDR3 DNA reads TGCAGTGCATATCGGGATGGCTACACCTTC.